Below, 22 T cell receptor beta chains from the same sample are listed, as sequenced in a study of regulatory T cells in long-lasting Graves disease. HTBI primers from iRepertoire and Arm-PCR of CDR3 regions yielded the TCR beta libraries. TCRdb used MiXCR to reprocess the multiplex PCR reads, holding one entry per CDR3 protein. This sample has over 350,000 distinct CDR3 sequences, with about 15% found just once. This sample's time point: newly diagnosed GD, antithyroid drugs for less than 3 months. PBMCs were the source of the RNA used for TCR sequencing. Another study also made use of these data, one on T cells in Graves' hyperthyroidism and ophthalmopathy.

The input for sequencing was peripheral blood mononuclear cells (PBMCs), taken at new diagnosis, from a patient treated with antithyroid drugs. Receptors originate from a middle-aged woman with Graves disease.

This clonotype has a handful of counts. A read error is possible here, since a much larger clone lies one base away. The gene calls are TRBV30 and TRBJ2-3; a possible D gene is TRBD1 (6 bases). The DNA end is a closer match to TRBJ2-7, so the J assignment may be wrong. This CDR3 spans 13 amino acids. The germline V gene encodes CDR1 GTSNPN and CDR2 SVGIG (reference sequence). The CDR3 is CARSVGGTYEQYF. The CDR3 bases are TGTGCCCGGAGTGTAGGGGGAACCTACGAGCAGTACTTC.

The CDR3 DNA reads TGCGCCAGCAGCCCGACGAGGGGGGACACCGGGGAGCTGTTTTTT. It specifies CASSPTRGDTGELFF. The chain has TRBV5-1 and TRBJ2-2, with D tentatively TRBD1 or TRBD2 (6 bases each). The V gene lost 4 bases and the J gene lost 3 bases, with 13 bases spanning the gap. The CDR3 sequence is 15 residues long. Germline loops: CDR1 SGHRS, CDR2 YFSETQ.

CDR3 loop: CASSFRGSGSYNEQFF. In DNA, the CDR3 is TGTGCCAGCAGCTTCCGGGGTAGCGGGAGCTACAATGAGCAGTTCTTC. The chain is built from TRBV11-2 and TRBJ2-1; 9 bases fit TRBD2. Per the germline V gene, CDR1 is SGHAT and CDR2 is FQNNGV. There are 16 residues in the CDR3. V lost 3 bases, J lost 3 bases, and 6 bases stayed unmatched.

The rearrangement uses TRBV7-8 and TRBJ2-7; D might be TRBD2 (6 bases). Germline assignment: CDR1 SGHVS and CDR2 FQNEAQ. CDR3 length: 15 amino acids. Trimming stripped 5 bases from V and 1 base from J, with 15 bases between. The CDR3 coding sequence is TGTGCCAGCAGCCCCCCCCCGGGGAGGTCCTACGAGCAGTACTTC. Its translation is CASSPPPGRSYEQYF.

The sample holds many counts of this clonotype. The CDR3 DNA reads TGTGCCAGTGCCAGACTAGCGGGACGAGGAAACGAGCAGTACTTC. Translating gives CASARLAGRGNEQYF. This chain links TRBV19 with TRBJ2-7; 11 bases map to TRBD2. The CDR3 is 15 residues long. V was clipped by 8 bases and J by 5 bases; unmatched bases: 11. Looked up from germline, CDR1 is LNHDA and CDR2 is SQIVND (reference sequence).

This clonotype was found many times. This rearrangement joins TRBV20-1 to TRBJ1-5, with 7 positions matching TRBD1. V was pared by 6 bases and J by 0 bases, with 8 bases of the junction left unmatched. Germline V gene sequence: CDR1 DFQATT, CDR2 SNEGSKA (reference sequence). The CDR3 runs to 15 residues. This CDR3 is CSARGGAYSNQPQHF. CDR3 nucleotide sequence: TGCAGTGCCAGGGGGGGTGCCTATAGCAATCAGCCCCAGCATTTT.

This clonotype was counted at least ten times. The chain uses TRBV27 and TRBJ2-7, with 12 positions matching TRBD2. V lost 5 bases and J lost 2; bases outside the gene matches: 4. The germline gives CDR1 MNHEY, CDR2 SMNVEV (reference sequence). The CDR3 length is 15 residues. The DNA for the CDR3 is TGTGCCAGCAGTAAGACTAGCGGGAGTGCCTACGAGCAGTACTTC. Its translation: CASSKTSGSAYEQYF.

This clonotype was seen many times. V usage is TRBV27 and J usage is TRBJ2-1, with 11 bases identical to TRBD2. The CDR3 loop spans 19 amino acids. With V trimmed by 5 bases and J by 2 bases, 14 bases remained unmatched. Germline V lookup: CDR1 MNHEY, CDR2 SMNVEV (reference sequence). The CDR3 DNA sequence: TGTGCCAGCAGTCTAAGCCTCTGGGCTAGCGGGAGGCCCTACAATGAGCAGTTCTTC. Protein product: CASSLSLWASGRPYNEQFF.

The rearrangement links TRBV7-6 to TRBJ1-6; D call uncertain. Trimming stripped 4 bases from V and 7 bases from J, with 8 bases between. Germline CDR1 is SGHVS and CDR2 is FNYEAQ. The CDR3 contains 13 residues. CDR3 in DNA: TGTGCCAGCAGCTCCCGTATAAATTCACCCCTCCACTTT. It yields the protein CASSSRINSPLHF.

This clonotype came up a few times. The CDR3 end shows no conserved phenylalanine or tryptophan, and so a read error is likely. This chain connects TRBV12-3 or TRBV12-4 to TRBJ2-2; D is uncertain. The V end lost 3 bases, the J end lost 4 bases, and 9 bases lay between the germline ends. The CDR3 totals 14 residues. CDR3 DNA: TGTGCCAGCAGTTTGAGGCAAGCCACCGGGGAGCTGTTTTGT. Translated: CASSLRQATGELFC.

This clonotype was seen many times. The rearrangement joins TRBV12-3 or TRBV12-4 to TRBJ2-3; 8 bases match TRBD1. V dropped 3 bases and J dropped 7; count of bases not matched to a gene: 9. The CDR3 is made up of 15 amino acids. CDR3 DNA sequence: TGTGCCAGCAGTTTGGCTGGGACAGGATTAAATACGCAGTATTTT. Translating gives CASSLAGTGLNTQYF.

As concerns this clonotype: The junction does not match germline at one end; this may be a read error. This rearrangement joins TRBV9 to TRBJ2-6, with D unresolved. This CDR3 comprises 15 residues. Germline V gives CDR1 SGDLS, CDR2 YYNGEE. Here the CDR3 DNA reads TGTGCCTGCAGCGTCGTAACCTCCGGGGCCAACGTCCTGACTTTC. Protein product: CACSVVTSGANVLTF.

This clonotype was picked up many times. V usage is TRBV28 and J usage is TRBJ1-1; D not resolved. The CDR3 totals 14 residues. Looked up from germline, CDR1 is MDHEN and CDR2 is SYDVKM. Trimming took 3 bases from V and 3 from J, leaving 11 bases between them. The CDR3 loop is CASSLRQVDTEAFF. The CDR3 DNA follows: TGTGCCAGCAGTTTGAGGCAGGTGGACACTGAAGCTTTCTTT.

This clonotype was observed a few times. This chain's CDR3 is CASGQNLNEKLFF. CDR3 in DNA: TGTGCCAGCGGACAGAATCTTAATGAAAAACTGTTTTTT. This chain links TRBV6-1 with TRBJ1-4, with D possibly matching TRBD1 (6 bases). Germline V gene data show CDR1 as MNHNS and CDR2 as SASEGT. Trimming stripped 8 bases from V and 4 bases from J, with 11 bases between. The CDR3 loop spans 13 amino acids.

With regard to this clonotype: One end of the junction fails to match germline, which may point to a read error. The gene calls are TRBV11-3 and TRBJ1-1; no reliable D call. Germline assignment: CDR1 SGHNT and CDR2 YENEEA. There are 15 residues in the CDR3. The CDR3 protein is CAGSFLTGVGTEAFF. As DNA, the CDR3 is TGTGCCGGCAGCTTTTTAACCGGGGTTGGGACTGAAGCTTTCTTT. Variable domain in full (rest from reference TRBV11-3 and TRBJ1-1): EAGVVQSPRYKIIEKKQPVAFWCNPISGHNTLYWYLQNLGQGPELLIRYENEEAVDDSQLPKDRFSAERLKGVDSTLKIQPAELGDSAVYLCAGSFLTGVGTEAFFGQGTRLTVV.

A note on this clonotype: This clone may be a read error of a much larger clone one base away. This rearrangement joins TRBV27 to TRBJ2-5, with 9 bases fitting TRBD2. The CDR3 spans 15 residues. Germline CDR1 and CDR2: MNHEY and SMNVEV (reference sequence). The CDR3 sequence is CACSALAGWGETQYF. For the CDR3, the DNA is TGTGCCTGCAGTGCCCTAGCGGGGTGGGGAGAGACCCAGTACTTC.

The sample holds a few counts of this clonotype. The rearrangement joins TRBV20-1 to TRBJ2-1; 9 bases are a match to TRBD2. Germline V lookup: CDR1 DFQATT, CDR2 SNEGSKA (reference sequence). The CDR3 runs 16 residues. V lost 6 bases and J lost 5; bases outside the gene matches: 14. CDR3 coding DNA: TGCAGTGCCCCTCCCCTCAGTAGCGGGGGAAACAATGAGCAGTTCTTC. Its translation is CSAPPLSSGGNNEQFF.

This CDR3 is CASSPVQSGYEQYF. The CDR3 bases are TGTGCCAGCAGCCCCGTACAGTCGGGCTACGAGCAGTACTTC. The chain combines TRBV3-1 with TRBJ2-7; D ambiguous. CDR3 length equals 14 residues. V was trimmed by 4 bases and J by 3 bases, leaving 13 bases between them. Germline V gene data show CDR1 as LGHDT and CDR2 as YNNKEL (reference sequence).

This clonotype was seen a handful of times. V is TRBV4-1 and J is TRBJ2-7, with 8 bases matching TRBD1. After removal of 0 bases from V and 1 base from J, the junction contained 2 bases not matched to a gene. This CDR3 has 15 amino acids. Germline V gene data show CDR1 as MGHRA and CDR2 as YSYEKL. As DNA, the CDR3 is TGCGCCAGCAGCCAAGAGTGGACAGGGTCCTACGAGCAGTACTTC. It translates to CASSQEWTGSYEQYF.

At least ten counts were recorded for this clonotype. The chain uses TRBV12-3 or TRBV12-4 and TRBJ1-2, with D maybe TRBD1 (6 bases). Deletions cut 1 base from V and 4 bases from J, with 13 bases between. The CDR3 sequence is 15 residues long. The CDR3 region has the DNA TGTGCCAGCAGTTTAGAAGCAGGGGCCCTCTATGGCTACACCTTC. Translated: CASSLEAGALYGYTF.

This clonotype was observed at least ten times. V is TRBV2 and J is TRBJ2-7; perhaps TRBD1 as D (5 bases). V was cut by 5 bases and J by 1 base, with 12 bases left in between. The CDR3 is 14 residues long. CDR1 is SNHLY and CDR2 is FYNNEI in the germline V gene. CDR3 nucleotides: TGTGCCAGCAGTTCAACTACAGGATCCTACGAGCAGTACTTC. Encoded protein: CASSSTTGSYEQYF. Variable domain in full (rest from reference TRBV2 and TRBJ2-7): EPEVTQTPSHQVTQMGQEVILRCVPISNHLYFYWYRQILGQKVEFLVSFYNNEISEKSEIFDDQFSVERPDGSNFTLKIRSTKLEDSAMYFCASSSTTGSYEQYFGPGTRLTVT.

This clonotype is a singleton in its sample. This chain joins TRBV19 and TRBJ2-7; D is unresolved. The V gene's germline CDR1 is LNHDA and CDR2 SQIVND (reference sequence). V was cut by 1 base and J by 0 bases, with 10 bases left in between. The CDR3 has 15 residues. The CDR3 DNA reads as TGTGCCAGTAGTATAGGAGGACGGACCTCCTACGAGCAGTACTTC. It encodes CASSIGGRTSYEQYF. Full variable domain (missing parts from reference TRBV19 and TRBJ2-7): DGGITQSPKYLFRKEGQNVTLSCEQNLNHDAMYWYRQDPGQGLRLIYYSQIVNDFQKGDIAEGYSVSREKKESFPLTVTSAQKNPTAFYLCASSIGGRTSYEQYFGPGTRLTVT.